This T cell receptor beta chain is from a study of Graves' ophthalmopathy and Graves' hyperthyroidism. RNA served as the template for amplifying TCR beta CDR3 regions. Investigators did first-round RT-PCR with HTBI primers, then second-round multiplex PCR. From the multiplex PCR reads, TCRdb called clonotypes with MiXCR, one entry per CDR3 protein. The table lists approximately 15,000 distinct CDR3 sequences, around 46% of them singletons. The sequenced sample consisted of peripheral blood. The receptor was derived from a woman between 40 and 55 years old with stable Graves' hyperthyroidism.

The chain's CDR3 is CSATSSTGLINYGYTF. The CDR3 nucleotides read TGCAGTGCTACCTCCTCGACAGGGCTCATCAACTATGGCTACACCTTC. This chain connects TRBV20-1 to TRBJ1-2, with 7 bases lining up with TRBD1. From germline, CDR1 is DFQATT and CDR2 SNEGSKA (reference sequence). The V gene end was trimmed by 4 bases and the J gene end by 2 bases; junction bases not matched to a gene: 13. This CDR3 is 16 amino acids long.